This T cell receptor (beta chain) was retrieved from a study of T cell repertoires in cytomegalovirus infection. One entry per CDR3 protein, called by TCRdb with MiXCR from the reads. The data hold hundreds of thousands of distinct CDR3 sequences, with around 32% observed a single time. V dropped 4 bases and J dropped 4; count of bases not matched to a gene: 8. The CDR3 consists of 15 residues. Remarks on this clonotype: As yet, its antigen is unknown.

This clonotype was sampled from a human donor in good health (CMV status not recorded). Some clones in this sample may be carry-over from other donors' samples. This chain connects TRBV12-3 or TRBV12-4 to TRBJ1-2; 8 bases match TRBD1. The sequencing used cultured PBMCs, collected from culture after CMV antigen stimulation. The CDR3 DNA reads as TGTGCCAGCAGTTCGTCATACAGGGGGGTCTATGGCTACACCTTC. Its translation: CASSSSYRGVYGYTF.